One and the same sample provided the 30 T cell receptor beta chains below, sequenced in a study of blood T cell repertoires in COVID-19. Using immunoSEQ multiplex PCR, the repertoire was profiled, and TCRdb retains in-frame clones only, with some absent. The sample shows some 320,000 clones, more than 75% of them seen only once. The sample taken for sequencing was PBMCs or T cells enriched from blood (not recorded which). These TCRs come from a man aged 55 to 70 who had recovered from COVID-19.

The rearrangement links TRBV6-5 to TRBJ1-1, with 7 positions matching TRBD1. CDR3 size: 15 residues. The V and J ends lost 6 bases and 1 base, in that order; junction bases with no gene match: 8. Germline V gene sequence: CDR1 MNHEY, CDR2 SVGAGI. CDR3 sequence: CASSRSDRTNTEAFF. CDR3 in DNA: TGTGCCAGCAGCCGATCGGACAGGACGAACACTGAAGCTTTCTTT.

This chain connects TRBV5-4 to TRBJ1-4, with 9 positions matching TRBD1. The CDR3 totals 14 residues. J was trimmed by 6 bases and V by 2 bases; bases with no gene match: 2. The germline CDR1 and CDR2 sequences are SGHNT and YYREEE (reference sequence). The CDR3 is CASSLWTGDEKLFF. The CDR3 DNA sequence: TGTGCCAGCAGCTTATGGACAGGGGATGAAAAACTGTTTTTT.

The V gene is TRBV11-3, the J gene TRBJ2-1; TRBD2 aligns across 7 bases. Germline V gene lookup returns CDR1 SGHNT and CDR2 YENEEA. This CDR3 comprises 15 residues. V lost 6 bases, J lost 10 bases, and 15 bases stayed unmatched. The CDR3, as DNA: TGTGCCAGCAGAAGTGGTGGCGGGGGTAACCAGGAGCAGTTCTTC. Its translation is CASRSGGGGNQEQFF.

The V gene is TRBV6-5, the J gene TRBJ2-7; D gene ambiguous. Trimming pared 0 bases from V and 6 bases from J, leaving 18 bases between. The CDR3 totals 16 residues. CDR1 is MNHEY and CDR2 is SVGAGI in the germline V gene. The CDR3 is CASSYSAVELLAEQYF. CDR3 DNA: TGTGCCAGCAGTTACTCCGCGGTGGAACTCCTTGCCGAGCAGTACTTC.

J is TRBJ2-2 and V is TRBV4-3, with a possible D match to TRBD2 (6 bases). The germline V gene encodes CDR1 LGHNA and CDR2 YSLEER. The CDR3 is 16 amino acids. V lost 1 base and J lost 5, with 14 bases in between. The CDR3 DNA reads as TGCGCCAGCAGCCAAGGGAGGACTAAAGGGACCGGGGAGCTGTTTTTT. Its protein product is CASSQGRTKGTGELFF.

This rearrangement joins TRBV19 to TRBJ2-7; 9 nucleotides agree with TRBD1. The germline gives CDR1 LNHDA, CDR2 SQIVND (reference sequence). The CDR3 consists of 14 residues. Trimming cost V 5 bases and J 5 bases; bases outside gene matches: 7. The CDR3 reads CASSWTGVSDEQYF. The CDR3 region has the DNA TGTGCCAGTAGTTGGACAGGGGTAAGTGACGAGCAGTACTTC.

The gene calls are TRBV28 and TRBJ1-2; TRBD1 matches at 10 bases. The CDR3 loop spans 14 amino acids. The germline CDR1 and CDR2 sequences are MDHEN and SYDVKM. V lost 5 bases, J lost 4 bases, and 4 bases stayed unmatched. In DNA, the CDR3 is TGTGCCAGCAGTCGGGACAGGGGTGTCTATGGCTACACCTTC. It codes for CASSRDRGVYGYTF.

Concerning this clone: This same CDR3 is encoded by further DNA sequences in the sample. CDR3: CATRGQGASGELFF. The CDR3 DNA sequence: TGTGCCACCAGGGGACAGGGGGCCTCCGGGGAGCTGTTTTTT. The chain joins TRBV24-1 to TRBJ2-2, with TRBD1 matching 12 bases. The germline V gene has CDR1 KGHDR and CDR2 SFDVKD. J lost 6 bases, V lost 7 bases, and 2 bases had no gene match. The CDR3 is 14 amino acids.

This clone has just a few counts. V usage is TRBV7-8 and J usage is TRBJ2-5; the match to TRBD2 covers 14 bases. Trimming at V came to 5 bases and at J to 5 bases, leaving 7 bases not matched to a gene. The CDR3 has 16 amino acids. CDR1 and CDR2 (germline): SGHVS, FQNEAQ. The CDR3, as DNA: TGTGCCAGCAGCGCAGGGACTAGCGGGAGTTGGGAGACCCAGTACTTC. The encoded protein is CASSAGTSGSWETQYF.

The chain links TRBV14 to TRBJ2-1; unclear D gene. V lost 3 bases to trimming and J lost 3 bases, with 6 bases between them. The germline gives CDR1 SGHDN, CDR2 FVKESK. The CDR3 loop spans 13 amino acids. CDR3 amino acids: CASSHLNYNEQFF. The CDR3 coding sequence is TGTGCCAGCAGCCACCTTAACTACAATGAGCAGTTCTTC.

CDR3 sequence (DNA): TGTGCCAGCTCATACACCAATAGCAATCAGCCCCAGCATTTT. It yields the protein CASSYTNSNQPQHF. The chain uses TRBV18 and TRBJ1-5; D is uncertain. From germline, CDR1 is KGHSH and CDR2 LQKENI. The CDR3 spans 14 residues. V lost 5 bases and J lost 0, with 8 bases in between. The full variable domain, with the rest looked up from reference TRBV18 and TRBJ1-5, is NAGVMQNPRHLVRRRGQEARLRCSPMKGHSHVYWYRQLPEEGLKFMVYLQKENIIDESGMPKERFSAEFPKEGPSILRIQQVVRGDSAAYFCASSYTNSNQPQHFGDGTRLSIL.

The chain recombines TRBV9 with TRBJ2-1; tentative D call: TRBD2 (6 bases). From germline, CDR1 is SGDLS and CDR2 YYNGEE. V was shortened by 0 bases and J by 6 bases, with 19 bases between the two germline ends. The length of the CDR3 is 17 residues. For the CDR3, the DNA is TGTGCCAGCAGCGTAGCGGGTGCGGGACCCAAAAGCAATGAGCAGTTCTTC. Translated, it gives CASSVAGAGPKSNEQFF.

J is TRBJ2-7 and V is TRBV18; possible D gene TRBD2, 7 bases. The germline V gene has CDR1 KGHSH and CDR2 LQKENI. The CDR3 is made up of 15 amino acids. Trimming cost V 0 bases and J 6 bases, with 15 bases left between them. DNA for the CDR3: TGTGCCAGCTCACCACCGAATCCAGGGGAGGGCGAGCAGTACTTC. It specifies CASSPPNPGEGEQYF.

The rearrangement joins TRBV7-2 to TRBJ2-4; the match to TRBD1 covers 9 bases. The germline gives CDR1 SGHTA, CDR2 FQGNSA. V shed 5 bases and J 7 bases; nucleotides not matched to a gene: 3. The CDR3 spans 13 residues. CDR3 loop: CASSIGQGNIQYF. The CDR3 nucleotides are TGTGCCAGCAGCATAGGACAGGGGAACATTCAGTACTTC.

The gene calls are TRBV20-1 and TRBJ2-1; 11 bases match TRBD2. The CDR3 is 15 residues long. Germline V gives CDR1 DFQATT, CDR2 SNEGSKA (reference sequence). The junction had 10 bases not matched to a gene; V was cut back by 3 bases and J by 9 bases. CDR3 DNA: TGCAGTGCTAGTACAACTAGCGGGAGAATTGGTGAGCAGTTCTTC. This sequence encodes CSASTTSGRIGEQFF.

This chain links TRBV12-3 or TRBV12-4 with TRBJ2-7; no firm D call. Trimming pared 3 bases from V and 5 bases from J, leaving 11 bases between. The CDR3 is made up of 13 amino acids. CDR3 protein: CASSFLRNDEQYF. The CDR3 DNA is TGTGCCAGCAGTTTCCTGCGAAACGACGAGCAGTACTTC.

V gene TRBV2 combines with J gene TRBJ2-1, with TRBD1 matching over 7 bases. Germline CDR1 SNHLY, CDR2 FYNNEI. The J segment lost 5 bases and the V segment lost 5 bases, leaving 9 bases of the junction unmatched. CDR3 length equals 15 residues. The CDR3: CASSYRQGRNNEQFF. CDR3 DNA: TGTGCCAGCAGTTATAGACAGGGACGGAACAATGAGCAGTTCTTC.

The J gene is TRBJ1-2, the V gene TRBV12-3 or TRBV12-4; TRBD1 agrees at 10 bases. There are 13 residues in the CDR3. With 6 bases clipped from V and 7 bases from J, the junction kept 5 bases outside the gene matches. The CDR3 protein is CASSWGQGSGYTF. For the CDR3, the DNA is TGTGCCAGCAGCTGGGGACAGGGGAGTGGCTACACCTTC.

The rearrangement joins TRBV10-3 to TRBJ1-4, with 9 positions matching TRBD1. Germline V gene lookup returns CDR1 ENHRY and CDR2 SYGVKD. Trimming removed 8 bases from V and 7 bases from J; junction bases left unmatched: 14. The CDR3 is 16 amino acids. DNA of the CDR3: TGTGCCATCGGGAGGACAGGGGAGGGGCGGCCTGAAAAACTGTTTTTT. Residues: CAIGRTGEGRPEKLFF.

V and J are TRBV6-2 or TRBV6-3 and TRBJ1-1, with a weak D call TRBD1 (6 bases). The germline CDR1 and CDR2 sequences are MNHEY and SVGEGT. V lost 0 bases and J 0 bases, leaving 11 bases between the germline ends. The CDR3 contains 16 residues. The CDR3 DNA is TGTGCCAGCAGTTACTCGATGGGGGGGCTGAACACTGAAGCTTTCTTT. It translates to CASSYSMGGLNTEAFF.

CDR3 residues: CASRPPGTAAYGYTF. CDR3 nucleotides: TGTGCCAGCAGACCTCCCGGGACAGCGGCCTATGGCTACACCTTC. The chain recombines TRBV11-2 with TRBJ1-2; 7 bases line up with TRBD1. The CDR3 spans 15 residues. With 6 bases clipped from V and 4 bases from J, the junction kept 11 bases outside the gene matches. Germline CDR1 reads SGHAT; CDR2 reads FQNNGV.

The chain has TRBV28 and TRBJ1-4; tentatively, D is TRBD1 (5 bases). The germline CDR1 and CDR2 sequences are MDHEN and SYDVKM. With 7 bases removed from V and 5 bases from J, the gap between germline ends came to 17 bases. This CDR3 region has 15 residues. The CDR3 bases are TGTGCCAGCACCGGGGGGTCAGGGAAAAATGAAAAACTGTTTTTT. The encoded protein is CASTGGSGKNEKLFF.

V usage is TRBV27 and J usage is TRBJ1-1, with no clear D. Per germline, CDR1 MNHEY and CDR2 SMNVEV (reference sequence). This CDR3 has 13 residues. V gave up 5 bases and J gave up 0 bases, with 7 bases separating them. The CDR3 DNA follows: TGTGCCAGCAGTGTTACAGTGAACACTGAAGCTTTCTTT. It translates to CASSVTVNTEAFF.

CDR3 sequence: CASSSRGRALGTDTQYF. In nucleotides, the CDR3 is TGTGCCAGCAGCTCCCGCGGGAGGGCCCTCGGCACAGATACGCAGTATTTT. This sequence joins TRBV7-9 and TRBJ2-3; 9 bases fit TRBD2. There are 17 residues in the CDR3. After removal of 4 bases from V and 1 base from J, the junction contained 9 bases not matched to a gene. Germline lookup yields CDR1 SEHNR and CDR2 FQNEAQ (reference sequence).

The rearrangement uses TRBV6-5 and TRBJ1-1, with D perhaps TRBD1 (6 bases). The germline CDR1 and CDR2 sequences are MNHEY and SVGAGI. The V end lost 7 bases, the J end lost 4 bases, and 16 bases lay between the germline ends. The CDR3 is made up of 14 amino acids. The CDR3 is CASISGGRVTEAFF. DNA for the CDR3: TGTGCCAGCATCAGCGGGGGGCGAGTCACTGAAGCTTTCTTT.

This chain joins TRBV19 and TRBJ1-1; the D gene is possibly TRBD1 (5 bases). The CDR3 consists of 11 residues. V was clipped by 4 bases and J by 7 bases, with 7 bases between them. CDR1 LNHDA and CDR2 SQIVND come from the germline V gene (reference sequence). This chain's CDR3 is CASSKGLEAFF. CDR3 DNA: TGTGCCAGTAGTAAGGGGCTTGAAGCTTTCTTT.

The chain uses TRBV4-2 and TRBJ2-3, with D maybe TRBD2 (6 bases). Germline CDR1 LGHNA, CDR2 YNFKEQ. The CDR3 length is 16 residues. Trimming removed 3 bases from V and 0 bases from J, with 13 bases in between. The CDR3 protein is CASSQGTDPSTDTQYF. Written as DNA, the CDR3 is TGTGCCAGCAGCCAGGGGACTGACCCTAGCACAGATACGCAGTATTTT.

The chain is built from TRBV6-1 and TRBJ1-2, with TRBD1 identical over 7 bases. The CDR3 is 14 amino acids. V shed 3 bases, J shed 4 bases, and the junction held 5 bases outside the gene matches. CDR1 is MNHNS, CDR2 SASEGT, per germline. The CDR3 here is CASSDRDSSYGYTF. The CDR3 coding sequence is TGTGCCAGCAGTGACCGGGACAGTTCCTATGGCTACACCTTC.

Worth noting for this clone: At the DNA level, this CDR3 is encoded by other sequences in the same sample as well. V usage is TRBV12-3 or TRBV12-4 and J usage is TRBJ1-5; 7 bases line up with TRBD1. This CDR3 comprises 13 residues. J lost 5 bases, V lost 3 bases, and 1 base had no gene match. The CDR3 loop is CASSFDRDQPQHF. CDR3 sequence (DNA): TGTGCCAGCAGTTTCGACAGGGATCAGCCCCAGCATTTT.

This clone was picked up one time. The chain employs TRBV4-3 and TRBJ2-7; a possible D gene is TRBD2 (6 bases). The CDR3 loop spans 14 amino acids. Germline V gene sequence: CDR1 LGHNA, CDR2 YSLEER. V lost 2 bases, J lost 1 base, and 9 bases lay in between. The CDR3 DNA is TGCGCCAGCAGCCAACTAGCGTCTTCCTACGAGCAGTACTTC. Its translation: CASSQLASSYEQYF.